The 27 T cell receptor beta chains listed next were all sequenced from one sample in a study of cytomegalovirus exposure and HLA in healthy donors (dated by TCRdb to 2015 to 2018). Library preparation used the immunoSEQ multiplex PCR assay. For the multiplex PCR, a mixture combining 60 forward primers for TCR Vbeta segments and 13 reverse primers for TCR Jbeta segments was used. TCRdb's version of the immuneACCESS table is confined to in-frame rearrangements and falls short of the full clone set. An unresolved V gene accounts for under half of the shortfall where checked; the remainder is of unknown origin. The sample data list roughly 130,000 clones, and approximately 72% of these were observed just once. 1.5% of the sample rests with the top ten. The sequencing sample was made of PBMCs. The receptors shown here come from a young man in good health and CMV-seronegative.

The chain recombines TRBV5-1 with TRBJ1-2; D gene uncertain. Germline-derived CDR1 and CDR2 are SGHRS and YFSETQ. V was trimmed by 0 bases and J by 3 bases, leaving 12 bases between them. CDR3 length: 15 amino acids. The CDR3 spells CASSLEVGRDYGYTF. The CDR3 nucleotides are TGCGCCAGCAGCTTGGAGGTAGGGCGGGACTATGGCTACACCTTC.

This chain links TRBV27 with TRBJ2-5; TRBD1 might be the D (7 bases). The V end was cut by 2 bases, the J end by 4 bases, with 23 bases between. The germline V gene has CDR1 MNHEY and CDR2 SMNVEV (reference sequence). The CDR3 consists of 18 residues. The CDR3 coding sequence is TGTGCCAGCAGTTTAGCCGAACAAGACCTCCAGGGGGGAGAGACCCAGTACTTC. It encodes CASSLAEQDLQGGETQYF.

The V and J genes are TRBV9 and TRBJ2-7, with TRBD1 matching 11 bases. CDR3 length equals 14 residues. The V and J ends lost 3 bases and 7 bases, in that order; junction bases with no gene match: 6. Germline CDR1 reads SGDLS; CDR2 reads YYNGEE. CDR3 sequence (DNA): TGTGCCAGCAGCGCAACCGGGACAGGGGGTGAGCAGTACTTC. Protein sequence: CASSATGTGGEQYF. Based on the CDR3 plus reference TRBV9 and TRBJ2-7, the full variable domain is DSGVTQTPKHLITATGQRVTLRCSPRSGDLSVYWYQQSLDQGLQFLIQYYNGEERAKGNILERFSAQQFPDLHSELNLSSLELGDSALYFCASSATGTGGEQYFGPGTRLTVT.

The chain couples TRBV27 to TRBJ2-1; TRBD2 matches 8 bases. J gave up 6 bases and V 2 bases, and 15 bases lay outside the gene matches. CDR1 and CDR2 from the germline V gene are MNHEY and SMNVEV (reference sequence). This CDR3 contains 18 residues. CDR3 DNA sequence: TGTGCCAGCAGTTTACGGATCACCCGGACTAGCAGCCTCAATGAGCAGTTCTTC. The encoded protein is CASSLRITRTSSLNEQFF.

The chain has TRBV5-1 and TRBJ2-1; 7 nucleotides align to TRBD1. Germline CDR1 reads SGHRS; CDR2 reads YFSETQ. The junction had 10 bases not matched to a gene; V was cut back by 3 bases and J by 7 bases. There are 15 residues in the CDR3. CDR3 bases: TGCGCCAGCAGCTCCCGGGACAGTACATATAATGAGCAGTTCTTC. Translated, it gives CASSSRDSTYNEQFF.

This chain links TRBV9 with TRBJ1-2; D ambiguous. Trimming removed 4 bases from V and 4 bases from J, with 8 bases in between. Germline CDR1 reads SGDLS; CDR2 reads YYNGEE. This CDR3 contains 12 residues. The CDR3 region has the DNA TGTGCCAGCAGCATCCACACCTATGGCTACACCTTC. Amino acids: CASSIHTYGYTF.

This clone turned up a few times. The V gene is TRBV4-1, the J gene TRBJ2-7; TRBD1 matches at 8 bases. The ends lost 5 bases at V and 3 bases at J; junction bases unmatched: 18. Germline V gene data show CDR1 as MGHRA and CDR2 as YSYEKL. This CDR3 contains 18 residues. The CDR3 sequence: CASSWGIFGSGQVYEQYF. For the CDR3, the DNA is TGCGCCAGCAGCTGGGGGATATTTGGATCGGGACAGGTCTACGAGCAGTACTTC.

This rearrangement joins TRBV28 to TRBJ2-7; D is possibly TRBD2 (5 bases). Germline V gene data show CDR1 as MDHEN and CDR2 as SYDVKM. The CDR3 runs 14 residues. The V end was cut by 2 bases, the J end by 8 bases, with 16 bases between. CDR3 coding DNA: TGTGCCAGCAGTTTAGGGAGAGGTGGTTTCAAGCAGTACTTC. Protein product: CASSLGRGGFKQYF.

The rearrangement links TRBV10-1 to TRBJ2-2, with a weak D call TRBD1 (7 bases). The CDR3 is made up of 16 amino acids. Looked up from germline, CDR1 is WNHNN and CDR2 is SYGVQD (reference sequence). The ends were cut back, 2 bases at V and 6 bases at J, with 16 bases in the middle. CDR3: CASSEGGGGVSGELFF. CDR3 in DNA: TGCGCCAGCAGTGAGGGAGGGGGCGGTGTGTCCGGGGAGCTGTTTTTT.

The chain employs TRBV6-1 and TRBJ2-1, with 7 bases identical to TRBD2. The CDR3 totals 15 residues. Germline CDR1 and CDR2: MNHNS and SASEGT. Trimming took 10 bases from V and 8 from J; bases not matched to a gene: 17. The CDR3 nucleotides are TGTGCCACCCGGGCCGGGACTATGAGTAGGGATGAGCAGTTCTTC. As protein: CATRAGTMSRDEQFF.

This chain links TRBV9 with TRBJ1-5, with D possibly matching TRBD1 (5 bases). Between the trimmed V and J ends, which lost 2 bases and 3 bases, there was a span of 9 bases. Germline assignment: CDR1 SGDLS and CDR2 YYNGEE. The CDR3 spans 14 residues. For the CDR3, the DNA is TGTGCCAGCAGCGTTGGGGGGAACAATCAGCCCCAGCATTTT. Translating gives CASSVGGNNQPQHF. The full variable domain, in which reference TRBV9 and TRBJ1-5 provide the parts outside the CDR3, is DSGVTQTPKHLITATGQRVTLRCSPRSGDLSVYWYQQSLDQGLQFLIQYYNGEERAKGNILERFSAQQFPDLHSELNLSSLELGDSALYFCASSVGGNNQPQHFGDGTRLSIL.

The chain joins TRBV30 to TRBJ1-2; D is possibly TRBD1 (6 bases). The CDR3 sequence is 12 residues long. V lost 1 base and J lost 8, with 11 bases in between. Germline loops: CDR1 GTSNPN, CDR2 SVGIG (reference sequence). CDR3 region: CAWSARGDGYTF. For the CDR3, the DNA is TGTGCCTGGAGTGCCAGGGGCGACGGCTACACCTTC.

This chain connects TRBV7-5 to TRBJ2-7; the D segment call TRBD2 is taken from the table without a DNA check. TRBV7-5 is a known pseudogene. The CDR3 has 14 amino acids. The DNA for the CDR3 is TGTGCCAGAAGCCCCGTTTCGGAGCGCTACGAGCAGTACTTC. Protein product: CARSPVSERYEQYF.

This sequence joins TRBV6-5 and TRBJ2-1, with TRBD1 identical over 7 bases. The CDR3 runs 15 residues. The trim removed 6 bases at V and 8 bases at J, leaving 13 bases unmatched. Germline assignment: CDR1 MNHEY and CDR2 SVGAGI. The CDR3 protein is CASSRFLGQIHEQFF. CDR3 in DNA: TGTGCCAGCAGCAGATTCTTGGGACAGATTCATGAGCAGTTCTTC.

The chain has TRBV15 and TRBJ2-3; the match to TRBD1 covers 10 bases. Germline V gene data show CDR1 as LNHNV and CDR2 as YYDKDF (reference sequence). The CDR3 runs 14 residues. With 9 bases clipped from V and 4 bases from J, the junction kept 7 bases outside the gene matches. This CDR3 is CATATGGSADTQYF. The DNA for the CDR3 is TGTGCCACGGCGACAGGGGGCTCGGCAGATACGCAGTATTTT.

The table lists this clone with a few counts. V usage is TRBV7-6 and J usage is TRBJ2-1; 13 bases fit TRBD2. J gave up 8 bases and V 1 base, and 5 bases lay outside the gene matches. The germline gives CDR1 SGHVS, CDR2 FNYEAQ. This CDR3 is 16 amino acids long. CDR3 DNA sequence: TGTGCCAGCAGCTTAGGGGGGACTAGCGGGATATATGAGCAGTTCTTC. Protein sequence: CASSLGGTSGIYEQFF.

This clone has a single count. The J gene is TRBJ2-3, the V gene TRBV15; D unclear. The CDR3 is 15 amino acids. CDR1 LNHNV and CDR2 YYDKDF come from the germline V gene (reference sequence). Trimming cost V 1 base and J 4 bases, with 12 bases left between them. The CDR3 protein is CATSRVRVYSDTQYF. The CDR3 DNA reads TGTGCCACCAGCAGAGTTCGCGTTTACTCAGATACGCAGTATTTT.

The V and J genes are TRBV11-2 and TRBJ1-3; 7 bases line up with TRBD1. The germline gives CDR1 SGHAT, CDR2 FQNNGV. There are 15 residues in the CDR3. J lost 0 bases, V lost 5 bases, and 4 bases had no gene match. The CDR3 nucleotides read TGTGCCAGCAGCATACAGGGGTCCTCTGGAAACACCATATATTTT. As protein: CASSIQGSSGNTIYF.

With respect to this clone: Its ends do not fully match the called genes, so a read error is possible. The chain combines TRBV7-9 with TRBJ2-5; D is ambiguous. From germline, CDR1 is SEHNR and CDR2 FQNEAQ (reference sequence). The CDR3 length is 12 residues. For the CDR3, the DNA is TGTTCCAGCAGCTTTATATTGGAGACCCAGTACTTC. Its protein is CSSSFILETQYF.

The rearrangement uses TRBV2 and TRBJ2-7; 7 nucleotides agree with TRBD2. V lost 5 bases, J lost 3 bases, and 4 bases stayed unmatched. Germline V lookup: CDR1 SNHLY, CDR2 FYNNEI. The CDR3 covers 13 residues. CDR3 loop: CASSLGTNYEQYF. Written as DNA, the CDR3 is TGTGCCAGCAGTCTCGGGACTAACTACGAGCAGTACTTC.

This chain joins TRBV2 and TRBJ2-7, with D hard to call. The germline V gene encodes CDR1 SNHLY and CDR2 FYNNEI. The CDR3 consists of 11 residues. The germline V and J ends were trimmed by 3 bases and 4 bases, with 4 bases remaining between them. CDR3 protein: CASSEEYEQYF. CDR3 sequence (DNA): TGTGCCAGCAGTGAGGAGTACGAGCAGTACTTC.

Comments on this clone: One junction end does not reproduce the germline sequence, and a read error may be involved. The sample contains more than one DNA sequence encoding this CDR3. V usage is TRBV30 and J usage is TRBJ2-7; 10 nucleotides align to TRBD1. This CDR3 is 14 amino acids long. CDR1 and CDR2 from the germline V gene are GTSNPN and SVGIG (reference sequence). CDR3 protein: CAWSEGTGAYEQYF. In DNA form, the CDR3 reads TGTGCCTGGAGTGAGGGGACAGGGGCCTATGAGCAGTACTTC.

The rearrangement uses TRBV12-5 and TRBJ2-1; TRBD2 matches at 7 bases. The CDR3 has 18 residues. Germline trimming cut 0 bases from V and 0 bases from J; bases unmatched to any gene: 8. From germline, CDR1 is LGHNT and CDR2 FRNRAP. CDR3 loop: CASGLVLTGGLSYNEQFF. The CDR3 DNA is TGTGCTAGTGGTTTGGTGTTGACGGGGGGACTCTCCTACAATGAGCAGTTCTTC.

This chain links TRBV6-1 with TRBJ2-1, with TRBD2 matching 8 bases. The V gene end was trimmed by 8 bases and the J gene end by 4 bases; junction bases not matched to a gene: 4. The CDR3 loop spans 13 amino acids. Germline V lookup: CDR1 MNHNS, CDR2 SASEGT. Here the CDR3 reads CASGTRGYNEQFF. In DNA, the CDR3 is TGTGCCAGCGGGACTAGGGGATACAATGAGCAGTTCTTC.

The V gene is TRBV6-5, the J gene TRBJ1-1; D unresolved. Trimming removed 0 bases at V and 11 bases at J, with 13 bases between. Germline CDR1 reads MNHEY; CDR2 reads SVGAGI. This CDR3 region has 13 residues. In DNA form, the CDR3 reads TGTGCCAGCAGTTACTCTGGCGGACTGGATGCTTTCTTT. This encodes CASSYSGGLDAFF.

This chain uses TRBV7-9 with TRBJ2-7; 9 bases are shared with TRBD2. CDR1 and CDR2 from the germline V gene are SEHNR and FQNEAQ (reference sequence). J lost 6 bases, V lost 6 bases, and 9 bases had no gene match. The CDR3 has 14 residues. The CDR3 loop is CASSQPGLASEQYF. The CDR3 DNA reads as TGTGCCAGCAGTCAACCGGGACTAGCAAGCGAGCAGTACTTC.

The rearrangement uses TRBV7-6 and TRBJ2-3, with D tentatively TRBD2 (6 bases). The CDR3 is made up of 15 amino acids. Trimming removed 0 bases from V and 0 bases from J, with 7 bases in between. Germline CDR1 reads SGHVS; CDR2 reads FNYEAQ. The CDR3 bases are TGTGCCAGCAGCTTAGCGGCGGGAAGCACAGATACGCAGTATTTT. Residues: CASSLAAGSTDTQYF.